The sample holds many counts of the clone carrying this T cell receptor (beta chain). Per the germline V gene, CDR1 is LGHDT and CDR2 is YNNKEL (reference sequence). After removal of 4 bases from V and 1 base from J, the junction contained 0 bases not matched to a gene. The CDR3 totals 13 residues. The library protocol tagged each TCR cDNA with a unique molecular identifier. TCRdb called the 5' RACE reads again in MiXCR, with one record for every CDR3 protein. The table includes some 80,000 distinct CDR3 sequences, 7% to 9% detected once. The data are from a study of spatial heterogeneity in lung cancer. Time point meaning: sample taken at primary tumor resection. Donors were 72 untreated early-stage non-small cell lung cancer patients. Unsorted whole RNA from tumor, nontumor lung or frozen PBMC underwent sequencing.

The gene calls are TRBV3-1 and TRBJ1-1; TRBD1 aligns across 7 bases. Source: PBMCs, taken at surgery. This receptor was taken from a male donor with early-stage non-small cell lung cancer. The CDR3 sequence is CASSRQGNTEAFF. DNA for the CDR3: TGTGCCAGCAGCCGACAGGGGAACACTGAAGCTTTCTTT.